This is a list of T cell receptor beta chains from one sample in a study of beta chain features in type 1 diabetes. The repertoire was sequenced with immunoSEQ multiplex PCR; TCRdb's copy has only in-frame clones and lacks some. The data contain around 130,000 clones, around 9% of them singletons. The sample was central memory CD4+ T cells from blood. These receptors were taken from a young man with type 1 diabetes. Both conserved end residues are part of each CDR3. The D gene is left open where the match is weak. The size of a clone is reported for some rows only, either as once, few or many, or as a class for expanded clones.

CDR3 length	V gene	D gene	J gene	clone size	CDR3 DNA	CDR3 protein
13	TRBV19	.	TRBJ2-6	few	TGTGCCAGTAGCAGCTCTGGGGCCAACGTCCTGACTTTC	CASSSSGANVLTF
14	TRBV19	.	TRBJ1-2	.	TGTGCCAGTAGTATTCGACCGACAGACTATGGCTACACCTTC	CASSIRPTDYGYTF
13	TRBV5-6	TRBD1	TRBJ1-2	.	TGTGCCAGCAGCCCTAGGACAGGGAATGGCTACACCTTC	CASSPRTGNGYTF
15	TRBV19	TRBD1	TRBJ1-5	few	TGTGCCAGTAGCGGGACAGGGGGTGTTGGTCAGCCCCAGCATTTT	CASSGTGGVGQPQHF
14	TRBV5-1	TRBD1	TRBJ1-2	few	TGCGCCAGCAGCTTGCAGGGGGGCATCTATGGCTACACCTTC	CASSLQGGIYGYTF
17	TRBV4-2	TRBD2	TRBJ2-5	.	TGTGCCAGCAGCCGGGGAGCTAGCGGGGAGCCCCAAGAGACCCAGTACTTC	CASSRGASGEPQETQYF
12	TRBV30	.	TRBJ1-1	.	TGTGCCGGGGGGGGCTCCTACACTGAAGCTTTCTTT	CAGGGSYTEAFF
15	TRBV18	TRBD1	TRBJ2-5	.	TGTGCCAGCTCCCCCGGGACAGGGGATAGAGAGACCCAGTACTTC	CASSPGTGDRETQYF
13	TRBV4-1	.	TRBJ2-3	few	TGCGCCAGCAGCCAAGATGCGACAGATACGCAGTATTTT	CASSQDATDTQYF
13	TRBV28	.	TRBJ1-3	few	TGTGCCGCAGTCCGGGTCTCTGGAAACACCATATATTTT	CAAVRVSGNTIYF
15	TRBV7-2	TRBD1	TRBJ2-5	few	TGTGCCAGCAGGTTTGGGACAGACTACCAAGAGACCCAGTACTTC	CASRFGTDYQETQYF
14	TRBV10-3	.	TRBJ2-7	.	TGTGCCATCAGTGAGTCAGGGGCGAACTACGAGCAGTACTTC	CAISESGANYEQYF
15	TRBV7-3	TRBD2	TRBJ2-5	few	TGTGCCAGCAGCTTTAGCGGGGAACCCCAAGAGACCCAGTACTTC	CASSFSGEPQETQYF
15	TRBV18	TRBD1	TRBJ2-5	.	TGTGCCAGCTCACCGAGGGGGCGCCCCCAAGAGACCCAGTACTTC	CASSPRGRPQETQYF
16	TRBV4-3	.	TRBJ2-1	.	TGCGCCAGCAGCCCTTTACAGGGTGGCCGGGCCAATGAGCAGTTCTTC	CASSPLQGGRANEQFF
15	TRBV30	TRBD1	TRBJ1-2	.	TGTGCCTGGAGTAATCCTTTTGACAGGGGAGTTAAGGACACCTTC	CAWSNPFDRGVKDTF
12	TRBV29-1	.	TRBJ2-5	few	TGCAGCGTCAGACTGGTGGGTGAGACCCAGTACTTC	CSVRLVGETQYF
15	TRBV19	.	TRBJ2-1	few	TGTGCCAGTAGTGTCAGCCCCCGGGACACAAATGAGCAGTTCTTC	CASSVSPRDTNEQFF
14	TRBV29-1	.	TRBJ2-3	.	TGCAGCGCCCGCCCCCCCCTCGGCGGAGATACGCAGTATTTT	CSARPPLGGDTQYF
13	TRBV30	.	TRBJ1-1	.	TGTGCCTGGAGTGTACTCGAGAACACTGAAGCTTTCTTT	CAWSVLENTEAFF
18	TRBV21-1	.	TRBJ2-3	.	TGTGCCAGCAGCGACCGGGGTTCAAGGGTCGGGATCACAGATACGCAGTATTTT	CASSDRGSRVGITDTQYF
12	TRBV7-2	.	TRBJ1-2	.	TGTGCCAGCAGCTTTTACAGGGATGGCTACACCTTC	CASSFYRDGYTF
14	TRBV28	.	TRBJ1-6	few	TGTGCCAGCGGACTTCAGTCGGAGAATTCACCCCTCCACTTT	CASGLQSENSPLHF
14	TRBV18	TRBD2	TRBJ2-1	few	TGTGCCAGCTCCCGGACTAGCGGTTACAATGAGCAGTTCTTC	CASSRTSGYNEQFF
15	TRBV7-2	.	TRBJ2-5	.	TGTGCCAGCAGCTTAACACCTACCCCGGGAGAGACCCAGTACTTC	CASSLTPTPGETQYF
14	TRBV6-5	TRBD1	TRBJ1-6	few	TGTGCCAGCAGTTCGACAGGGGGAAATTCACCCCTCCACTTT	CASSSTGGNSPLHF
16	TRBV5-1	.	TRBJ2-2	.	TGCGCCAGCAGCTTCGGACAGTCGGTTCGTGGCGGGGAGCTGTTTTTT	CASSFGQSVRGGELFF
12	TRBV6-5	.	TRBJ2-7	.	TGTGCCAGCAGTCCCCCCTTCTACGAGCAGTACTTC	CASSPPFYEQYF
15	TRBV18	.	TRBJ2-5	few	TGTGCCAGCTCACCGGAAGAGACACTGGGAGAGACCCAGTACTTC	CASSPEETLGETQYF
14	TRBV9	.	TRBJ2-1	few	TGTGCCAGCAGCAAGGGGATGTCCTACAATGAGCAGTTCTTC	CASSKGMSYNEQFF
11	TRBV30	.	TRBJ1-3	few	TGTGCCTGGGGGCCGGGAAACACCATATATTTT	CAWGPGNTIYF
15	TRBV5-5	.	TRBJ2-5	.	TGTGCCAGCAGCCCGGCCCCAGGTTTAGGAGAGACCCAGTACTTC	CASSPAPGLGETQYF
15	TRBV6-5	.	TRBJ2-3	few	TGTGCCAGCAGTTATACAGGGTCTAGCACAGATACGCAGTATTTT	CASSYTGSSTDTQYF
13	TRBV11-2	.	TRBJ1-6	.	TGTGCCAGCAGCTTCCAGGGTACTTCACCCCTCCACTTT	CASSFQGTSPLHF
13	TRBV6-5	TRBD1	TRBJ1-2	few	TGTGCCAGCAGTTACGCACAGGGGATGCCCTACACCTTC	CASSYAQGMPYTF
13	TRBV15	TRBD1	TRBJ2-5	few	TGTGCCACCAGCAGGGGACAGGGAGAGACCCAGTACTTC	CATSRGQGETQYF
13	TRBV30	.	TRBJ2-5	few	TGTGCCTGGAGTGTTAGGTTGAGGGAGACCCAGTACTTC	CAWSVRLRETQYF
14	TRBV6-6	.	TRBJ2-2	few	TGTGCCAGCACCCAGACAGTCGGCACCGGGGAGCTGTTTTTT	CASTQTVGTGELFF
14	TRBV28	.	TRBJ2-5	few	TGTGCCAGCAGTTTGGCGGGGGCCGGGGAGACCCAGTACTTC	CASSLAGAGETQYF
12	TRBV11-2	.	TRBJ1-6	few	TGTGCCAGCAGCTTGACTGATTCACCCCTCCACTTT	CASSLTDSPLHF
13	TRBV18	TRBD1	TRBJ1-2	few	TGTGCCAGCTCGCAGGGGGCAGTCAATGGCTACACCTTC	CASSQGAVNGYTF